The clone carrying this T cell receptor (beta chain) has only one observation. The data were produced by immunoSEQ multiplex PCR, yet TCRdb's version contains in-frame clones alone and is incomplete. The sample includes about 250,000 clones, 85% to 90% of them seen just once. Participants were aged about 18 to 95 years, lived in some 23 US areas, and enrolled virtually. CDR1 and CDR2 from the germline V gene are SGHDN and FVKESK. This CDR3 has 16 amino acids. The ends were cut back, 0 bases at V and 0 bases at J, with 11 bases in the middle. This sample stems from a study of blood T cell repertoires in COVID-19. Study-level background: Sample material is recorded as cDNA or gDNA derived from T cells, B-cell-depleted T cells, or PBMCs.

The chain is built from TRBV14 and TRBJ1-1; no firm D call. This TCR came from a young woman who had recovered from COVID-19. The sample consisted of PBMCs or T cells enriched from blood (not recorded which). In DNA, the CDR3 is TGTGCCAGCAGCCAAGATCTAGGAGGGCTGAACACTGAAGCTTTCTTT. Translation gives CASSQDLGGLNTEAFF.